Following are 28 T cell receptor beta chains from one sample sequenced in a study of shared clonotypes between healthy human individuals. TCRdb's table, derived via immunoSEQ multiplex PCR, lists solely in-frame clones and lacks some. This sample has some 2.4 million clones, with 90% to 95% found just once. Sequencing was carried out using naive CD4+ T cells from PBMCs. Noted subset: CD45RA+ positively selected. Every receptor here comes from a man younger than 30 in good health. Some clones in this sample may be carry-over from other donors' samples.

This chain connects TRBV6-5 to TRBJ2-5; 7 bases agree with TRBD1. The V and J ends lost 4 bases and 2 bases, in that order; junction bases with no gene match: 7. Germline CDR1 MNHEY, CDR2 SVGAGI. The CDR3 spans 15 residues. In DNA form, the CDR3 reads TGTGCCAGCAGTTCCGACCGACAGGGACAAGAGACCCAGTACTTC. Amino acid sequence: CASSSDRQGQETQYF.

The V and J genes are TRBV7-2 and TRBJ1-5; 9 bases agree with TRBD1. CDR1 is SGHTA, CDR2 FQGNSA, per germline. The CDR3 sequence is 15 residues long. V lost 2 bases, J lost 2 bases, and 1 base stayed unmatched. This chain's CDR3 is CASSLRTGGNQPQHF. The CDR3 nucleotides are TGTGCCAGCAGCTTACGGACAGGGGGCAATCAGCCCCAGCATTTT.

The V call is TRBV30, the J call TRBJ1-5; possibly TRBD1 for D (5 bases). The CDR3 sequence is 17 residues long. Trimming cost V 0 bases and J 3 bases, with 18 bases left between them. CDR1 is GTSNPN, CDR2 SVGIG, per germline (reference sequence). CDR3: CAWSVNRMALDNQPQHF. In nucleotides, the CDR3 is TGTGCCTGGAGTGTAAACAGGATGGCCCTAGACAATCAGCCCCAGCATTTT.

V is TRBV2 and J is TRBJ2-5; no clear D gene. Germline V CDR1 and CDR2: SNHLY, FYNNEI. The CDR3 runs 12 residues. Trimming left V 5 bases short and J 4 bases short, with 8 bases between. The CDR3 loop reads CASSSEVETQYF. CDR3 bases: TGTGCCAGCAGTTCAGAGGTAGAGACCCAGTACTTC.

V usage is TRBV4-2 and J usage is TRBJ1-4; D possibly corresponds to TRBD1 (6 bases). Germline V CDR1 and CDR2: LGHNA, YNFKEQ. V was cut by 1 base and J by 5 bases, with 14 bases left in between. The CDR3 consists of 16 residues. For the CDR3, the DNA is TGTGCCAGCAGCCAAGGGGAGCAGGGGTTAAATGAAAAACTGTTTTTT. This gives the protein CASSQGEQGLNEKLFF.

In its sample, this clone was seen once. The chain uses TRBV5-1 and TRBJ2-7; TRBD1 is a possible D gene (6 bases). Germline loops: CDR1 SGHRS, CDR2 YFSETQ. V was pared by 2 bases and J by 5 bases, with 8 bases between. The CDR3 spans 12 residues. The CDR3 is CASSFRGNEQYF. In DNA, the CDR3 is TGCGCCAGCAGCTTCAGGGGCAACGAGCAGTACTTC.

V gene TRBV29-1 combines with J gene TRBJ2-7; 10 nucleotides align to TRBD1. CDR1 is SQVTM and CDR2 is ANQGSEA in the germline V gene. The CDR3 covers 14 residues. With 5 bases clipped from V and 3 bases from J, the junction kept 7 bases outside the gene matches. The CDR3 bases are TGCAGCGTTTCCATCGGACAGGGGGGCTACGAGCAGTACTTC. It specifies CSVSIGQGGYEQYF.

V and J are TRBV27 and TRBJ1-1; D perhaps matches TRBD1 (5 bases). Trimming removed 4 bases at V and 11 bases at J, with 11 bases between. CDR1 MNHEY and CDR2 SMNVEV come from the germline V gene (reference sequence). CDR3 length: 11 residues. This CDR3 is CASSSGGWAFF. DNA for the CDR3: TGTGCCAGCAGTTCTGGGGGGTGGGCTTTCTTT.

V is TRBV5-4 and J is TRBJ2-5, with a tentative D call TRBD1 (5 bases). Germline V lookup: CDR1 SGHNT, CDR2 YYREEE (reference sequence). This CDR3 has 13 amino acids. V lost 0 bases, J lost 7 bases, and 10 bases lay in between. This CDR3 reads CASSLGPTGTQYF. CDR3 sequence (DNA): TGTGCCAGCAGCTTGGGACCCACAGGGACCCAGTACTTC.

A word on this clone: Other nucleotide sequences in the sample specify the same CDR3. V gene TRBV27 combines with J gene TRBJ2-7; unclear D gene. V lost 2 bases and J lost 2, with 10 bases in between. CDR3 length: 14 amino acids. CDR1 is MNHEY and CDR2 is SMNVEV in the germline V gene (reference sequence). The CDR3 region has the DNA TGTGCCAGCAGTTTAGGTGGGGTGACCTACGAGCAGTACTTC. Translated: CASSLGGVTYEQYF.

The gene calls are TRBV7-6 and TRBJ1-1, with D tentatively TRBD1 (5 bases). The V gene lost 2 bases and the J gene lost 10 bases, with 17 bases spanning the gap. This CDR3 is built from 14 residues. Germline CDR1 reads SGHVS; CDR2 reads FNYEAQ. For the CDR3, the DNA is TGTGCCAGCAGCTTATGGGCAGAGGGGTCAGCAGCTTTCTTT. It specifies CASSLWAEGSAAFF.

The CDR3 loop is CASNEGGYTDTQYF. CDR3 nucleotide sequence: TGTGCCAGCAACGAGGGGGGCTACACAGATACGCAGTATTTT. The J gene is TRBJ2-3, the V gene TRBV7-2; TRBD1 or TRBD2 may be the D gene (6 bases each). The CDR3 extends over 14 amino acids. In germline, CDR1 is SGHTA, CDR2 FQGNSA. V was cut by 7 bases and J by 2 bases, with 13 bases left in between.

The chain combines TRBV7-6 with TRBJ2-2, with D maybe TRBD2 (6 bases). V shed 4 bases and J shed 2 bases, with 14 bases lying between them. Germline CDR1 SGHVS, CDR2 FNYEAQ. The CDR3 is 16 residues long. CDR3 region: CASSSWAGSNTGELFF. DNA of the CDR3: TGTGCCAGCAGCTCCTGGGCGGGGAGCAACACCGGGGAGCTGTTTTTT.

This clone was observed once. A read error may produce the germline difference seen at one junction end. This chain joins TRBV6-1 and TRBJ2-1, with 14 bases aligning to TRBD2. From germline, CDR1 is MNHNS and CDR2 SASEGT. This CDR3 contains 14 residues. The CDR3 nucleotides read TGTACCAGCCCCGGGACTAGCGGGAGTAATGAGCAGTTCTTC. Its protein product is CTSPGTSGSNEQFF.

This chain connects TRBV7-2 to TRBJ1-4; tentatively, D is TRBD1 (5 bases). Between the trimmed V and J ends, which lost 5 bases and 6 bases, there was a span of 16 bases. Germline assignment: CDR1 SGHTA and CDR2 FQGNSA. The CDR3 length is 15 residues. CDR3 sequence: CASSPLGVFDEKLFF. In DNA, the CDR3 is TGTGCCAGCAGCCCCCTGGGGGTATTTGATGAAAAACTGTTTTTT.

This clone was recorded only once. The rearrangement uses TRBV2 and TRBJ2-7; 8 bases map to TRBD1. In germline, CDR1 is SNHLY, CDR2 FYNNEI. The V gene end was trimmed by 6 bases and the J gene end by 5 bases; junction bases not matched to a gene: 3. This CDR3 has 12 amino acids. The CDR3 DNA reads as TGTGCCAGCAGGGAACAGGGGGACGAGCAGTACTTC. It specifies CASREQGDEQYF.

The V gene is TRBV28, the J gene TRBJ1-4; 9 nucleotides line up with TRBD1. The CDR3 extends over 16 amino acids. Germline CDR1 reads MDHEN; CDR2 reads SYDVKM. V was clipped by 6 bases and J by 5 bases; unmatched bases: 10. The CDR3 sequence: CASSSQGAIRNEKLFF. CDR3 sequence (DNA): TGTGCCAGCAGCTCACAGGGGGCGATACGAAATGAAAAACTGTTTTTT.

This clone has a handful of counts. This sequence joins TRBV29-1 and TRBJ1-1, with TRBD1 matching 8 bases. The CDR3 is 12 amino acids. Germline V CDR1 and CDR2: SQVTM, ANQGSEA. V lost 5 bases to trimming and J lost 5 bases; unmatched junction nucleotides: 4. The DNA for the CDR3 is TGCAGCGTTTTCAGGGGGCGGACTGAAGCTTTCTTT. Translated: CSVFRGRTEAFF.

This chain connects TRBV15 to TRBJ2-7; TRBD2 matches at 8 bases. The V segment lost 5 bases and the J segment 4 bases; nucleotides outside the gene matches: 10. Germline CDR1 LNHNV, CDR2 YYDKDF (reference sequence). This CDR3 is 15 amino acids long. CDR3: CATSLAGTPPYEQYF. CDR3 bases: TGTGCCACCAGCTTAGCGGGGACACCTCCTTACGAGCAGTACTTC.

The chain couples TRBV4-3 to TRBJ1-4, with no clear D. This CDR3 contains 15 residues. Trimming took 5 bases from V and 3 from J, leaving 13 bases between them. CDR1 is LGHNA, CDR2 YSLEER, per germline. CDR3 sequence (DNA): TGCGCCAGCAGCGATTTGGAGGCGGCTAATGAAAAACTGTTTTTT. It is translated as CASSDLEAANEKLFF.

The chain is built from TRBV5-1 and TRBJ2-7, with 8 nucleotides matching TRBD1. The CDR3 length is 15 residues. The junction had 9 bases not matched to a gene; V was cut back by 4 bases and J by 3 bases. Germline CDR1 and CDR2: SGHRS and YFSETQ. CDR3 nucleotide sequence: TGCGCCAGCAGCCTCACGGGACAGGCCGTCTACGAGCAGTACTTC. Translation: CASSLTGQAVYEQYF.

The V and J genes are TRBV9 and TRBJ2-3; D is undetermined. The germline CDR1 and CDR2 sequences are SGDLS and YYNGEE. The CDR3 sequence is 13 residues long. Trimming removed 7 bases at V and 3 bases at J, with 12 bases between. The CDR3 nucleotides are TGTGCCAGCTCTTCAGAACAGACAGATACGCAGTATTTT. It encodes CASSSEQTDTQYF.

Comments on this clone: This sample includes further DNA sequences coding for the same CDR3. The gene calls are TRBV5-1 and TRBJ2-5; D uncertain. V was clipped by 5 bases and J by 2 bases, with 7 bases between them. Germline V CDR1 and CDR2: SGHRS, YFSETQ. The CDR3 spans 12 residues. The CDR3 DNA sequence: TGCGCCAGCAGTCCGACTCAAGAGACCCAGTACTTC. This encodes CASSPTQETQYF.

In this sample, this clone turned up once. CDR3: CASSLGSARGTGELFF. As DNA, the CDR3 is TGTGCCAGCAGCCTAGGGTCCGCTAGGGGCACCGGGGAGCTGTTTTTT. J is TRBJ2-2 and V is TRBV28; possibly TRBD1 for D (5 bases). Per the germline V gene, CDR1 is MDHEN and CDR2 is SYDVKM. Deletions cut 6 bases from V and 4 bases from J, with 18 bases between. This CDR3 spans 16 amino acids. Full variable domain (outside the CDR3, taken from reference TRBV28 and TRBJ2-2): DVKVTQSSRYLVKRTGEKVFLECVQDMDHENMFWYRQDPGLGLRLIYFSYDVKMKEKGDIPEGYSVSREKKERFSLILESASTNQTSMYLCASSLGSARGTGELFFGEGSRLTVL.

The sample holds one count of this clone. The chain combines TRBV10-3 with TRBJ2-2; 8 bases line up with TRBD1. Per germline, CDR1 ENHRY and CDR2 SYGVKD. The V gene end was trimmed by 3 bases and the J gene end by 7 bases; junction bases not matched to a gene: 1. The CDR3 is 13 amino acids. The DNA of the CDR3 is TGTGCCATCAGTGAAGGACAGGGCGGGGAGCTGTTTTTT. It codes for CAISEGQGGELFF.

The V gene is TRBV7-8, the J gene TRBJ2-7, with 10 bases matching TRBD2. Germline V gene data show CDR1 as SGHVS and CDR2 as FQNEAQ. The trim removed 7 bases at V and 2 bases at J, leaving 8 bases unmatched. The CDR3 contains 15 residues. The CDR3, as DNA: TGTGCCAGCACCAGTCTAGCGGGAGAAACCTACGAGCAGTACTTC. Amino acid sequence: CASTSLAGETYEQYF.

Worth noting for this clone: The same CDR3 can be traced to other DNA sequences in this sample. The rearrangement joins TRBV5-1 to TRBJ2-7; TRBD2 aligns across 8 bases. The CDR3 sequence is 14 residues long. With V trimmed by 0 bases and J by 4 bases, 3 bases remained unmatched. CDR1 and CDR2 (germline): SGHRS, YFSETQ. CDR3 in amino acids: CASSLVAGTYEQYF. For the CDR3, the DNA is TGCGCCAGCAGCTTGGTAGCGGGAACGTACGAGCAGTACTTC.

The rearrangement links TRBV7-6 to TRBJ2-3, with D hard to call. The CDR3 is 14 amino acids. In germline, CDR1 is SGHVS, CDR2 FNYEAQ. Trimming left V 5 bases short and J 0 bases short, with 9 bases between. The CDR3 sequence is CASSLDTSTDTQYF. CDR3 coding DNA: TGTGCCAGCAGCCTAGACACTAGCACAGATACGCAGTATTTT.